This T cell receptor (beta chain) was identified in a study of CD8 T cells in Susac syndrome. RNA, at roughly 0.5 to 1 ug, was reverse transcribed with random hexamers. Via MiXCR, TCRdb re-called the immunoSEQ multiplex PCR reads, giving one row per CDR3 protein. The table records tens of thousands of distinct CDR3 sequences, 90% to 95% of them present only once. The sequence came from a human donor in good health. Sample: CD8+ T cells from PBMCs.

CDR3 DNA sequence: TGTGCCAGCAGCGGACTAGCGGGGGGTAACTACGAGCAGTACTTC. Translated: CASSGLAGGNYEQYF. This chain uses TRBV2 with TRBJ2-7, with TRBD2 matching over 14 bases. The germline V gene has CDR1 SNHLY and CDR2 FYNNEI. The CDR3 contains 15 residues. Trimming cost V 6 bases and J 3 bases; bases outside gene matches: 4.